The text below deals with one T cell receptor beta chain. As yet, its antigen is unknown. Moderate-to-severe activity, CAS at least 3, NOSPECS at least 4 and duration under 3 months characterized donors with ophthalmopathy. Clinicians diagnosed using symptoms, serum thyroxine, TRAb, thyroid ultrasound and orbital computed tomography. What supplied the PBMCs was approximately 10 ml of fresh peripheral blood. Researchers took RNA transcripts and amplified TCR beta CDR3 regions from them. First-round RT-PCR employed HTBI primers, with a second-round multiplex PCR after it. Each CDR3 protein is one row after TCRdb ran MiXCR on the multiplex PCR reads. Here the sample spans about 740,000 distinct CDR3 sequences, approximately 40% being singletons. The data are from a study of Graves' ophthalmopathy and Graves' hyperthyroidism. General study points: Researchers report that a 13-signature model separated ophthalmopathy from stable hyperthyroidism, posting roughly 90% sensitivity and about 80% specificity.

Looked up from germline, CDR1 is ENHRY and CDR2 is SYGVKD. Trimming left V 11 bases short and J 10 bases short, with 18 bases between. CDR3 length: 13 amino acids. This chain connects TRBV10-3 to TRBJ1-6; tentative D call: TRBD1 (5 bases). The TCR originated in an adult man with Graves' ophthalmopathy. Sample: peripheral blood. The CDR3 protein is CASREGGDSPLHF. The CDR3 bases are TGTGCCTCCCGAGAGGGAGGGGACTCACCCCTCCACTTT.